This is a list of T cell receptor beta chains from one sample in a study of cytomegalovirus exposure and HLA in healthy donors. Measured with immunoSEQ multiplex PCR; TCRdb has only the in-frame clones, and not every one. The sample shows approximately 110,000 clones, under 80% of them seen only once. Sequenced: PBMCs. The receptors stem from a woman aged 45-65 years in good health and CMV-seropositive. Both conserved end residues are part of each CDR3. A D gene is named only where the DNA matches it firmly. Clone size is not always given. Where it is, it says once, few, many or a class for expanded clones.

J gene	D gene	clone size	V gene	CDR3 protein	CDR3 DNA
TRBJ2-1	.	few	TRBV9	CASSPGAYQSSYNEQFF	TGTGCCAGCAGCCCAGGGGCGTATCAGAGCTCCTACAATGAGCAGTTCTTC
TRBJ2-3	.	.	TRBV2	CASSEIRGDTQYF	TGTGCCAGCAGTGAAATTAGGGGAGATACGCAGTATTTT
TRBJ2-1	TRBD1	.	TRBV6-6	CASRPTGGLYNEQFF	TGTGCCAGCAGGCCGACAGGGGGACTCTACAATGAGCAGTTCTTC
TRBJ1-6	TRBD1	.	TRBV6-1	CASRTGVSPLHF	TGTGCCAGCAGAACAGGGGTCTCACCCCTCCACTTT
TRBJ2-5	TRBD1	.	TRBV27	CASSPWTGEGTQYF	TGTGCCAGCAGTCCGTGGACAGGGGAAGGGACCCAGTACTTC
TRBJ2-3	TRBD1	.	TRBV19	CASSIRGTGGRSDTQYF	TGTGCCAGTAGTATCCGTGGGACAGGGGGGCGGTCAGATACGCAGTATTTT
TRBJ1-2	.	.	TRBV5-6	CASSLGGIGYGYTF	TGTGCCAGCAGCCTAGGAGGAATAGGGTATGGCTACACCTTC
TRBJ2-3	TRBD2	.	TRBV6-6	CASTQLAGGRTDTQYF	TGTGCCAGCACCCAACTAGCGGGAGGGCGCACAGATACGCAGTATTTT
TRBJ2-7	TRBD2	.	TRBV4-3	CASSRFPGGSGSYEQYF	TGCGCCAGCAGCCGCTTCCCGGGAGGCTCGGGGTCCTACGAGCAGTACTTC
TRBJ2-3	.	once	TRBV19	CASSMGATSTDTQYF	TGTGCCAGTAGTATGGGGGCCACTAGCACAGATACGCAGTATTTT